This T cell receptor (beta chain) was identified during a study of T cell responses to AZD1222 COVID-19 vaccine. The germline V gene has CDR1 SNHLY and CDR2 FYNNEI. CDR3 size: 14 residues. Trimming cost V 7 bases and J 3 bases; bases outside gene matches: 9. Using immunoSEQ multiplex PCR, the repertoire was profiled, and TCRdb retains in-frame clones only, with some absent. The sample contains approximately 71,000 clones, about 90% of which appear only once. The sample here was peripheral blood, taken on day 0 of AZD1222 vaccination. The V and J genes are TRBV2 and TRBJ2-7, with 7 bases fitting TRBD2. This TCR was recovered from an adult in good health. This chain's CDR3 is CASKGLVNDYEQYF. DNA of the CDR3: TGTGCCAGCAAAGGACTAGTGAATGACTACGAGCAGTACTTC. The full variable domain, its missing parts supplied by reference TRBV2 and TRBJ2-7, is EPEVTQTPSHQVTQMGQEVILRCVPISNHLYFYWYRQILGQKVEFLVSFYNNEISEKSEIFDDQFSVERPDGSNFTLKIRSTKLEDSAMYFCASKGLVNDYEQYFGPGTRLTVT.